This entry features one TCR beta chain sequence. These data belong to a study of shared clonotypes between healthy human individuals. Study-level information: The donors, two women and three men, were aged 18 to 49.

The input for sorted-subset replicate PCRs was around 0.2 ug DNA, about 30,000 T cell genomes. Authors' analysis steps: ImmunoSEQ only sent back junction sequences with no quality scores, so filtering was done differently. The repertoire was sequenced with immunoSEQ multiplex PCR; TCRdb's copy has only in-frame clones and lacks some. V and J calls plus clone size are reproduced from that table; the DNA served to infer D and trimming. The sample shows under 1,900,000 clones, approximately 98.5% of them seen only once. Donors had no recently reported acute infections or vaccinations and were HIV-negative. Germline loops: CDR1 SGHTA, CDR2 FQGNSA. V lost 5 bases and J 7 bases, leaving 11 bases between the germline ends. The CDR3 runs 12 residues.

The sequencing input was naive CD4+ T cells sorted from blood. Subset here: CD45RA+ positively selected. The rearrangement uses TRBV7-2 and TRBJ1-1; D is uncertain. The source of this sequence is a young man in good health. The CDR3 reads CASSIGEGEAFF. Here the CDR3 DNA reads TGTGCCAGCAGCATAGGAGAGGGTGAAGCTTTCTTT.